This T cell receptor beta chain is drawn from a study of early stage breast cancer tumors. Germline V CDR1 and CDR2: ENHRY, SYGVKD. The length of the CDR3 is 15 residues. J was trimmed by 8 bases and V by 11 bases; bases with no gene match: 18. The adjacent normal breast tissue was taken about 2-4 cm from the tumor. Often about 85-310 mg of normal breast tissue was needed for DNA. Some clones are missing from TCRdb's copy, which holds only in-frame ones; the method was immunoSEQ multiplex PCR. The sample comprises about 14,000 clones, 84% of which are singletons, and about 4.9% rests with the top ten.

V and J are TRBV10-3 and TRBJ2-1; TRBD2 aligns across 7 bases. The TCR was taken from a person aged 25 to 40 with breast cancer. Input material: normal breast tissue next to the tumor. Here the CDR3 reads CAAMGKASGEDEQFF. CDR3 in DNA: TGTGCCGCAATGGGAAAGGCTAGCGGTGAGGATGAGCAGTTCTTC.